A selection of T cell receptor beta chains follows, all from one sample in a study of cytomegalovirus exposure and HLA in healthy donors. Using immunoSEQ multiplex PCR, the repertoire was profiled, and TCRdb retains in-frame clones only, with some absent. The sample contains tens of thousands of clones, around 75% of which appear only once. Source material: PBMCs. The receptors here all came from a woman in her thirties or forties in good health and CMV-seropositive. CDR3s include the opening cysteine and the closing phenylalanine or tryptophan. The D gene is left open where the match is weak. Where a row states a size, it is once, few, many or the class of an expanded clone; other rows omit it.

cdr3_length: 15; j_call: TRBJ1-4; clone_size: .; v_call: TRBV5-5; d_call: TRBD1; cdr3_aa: CASSPEGTGGGRLFF; cdr3_nt: TGTGCCAGCAGCCCAGAGGGGACAGGGGGCGGGAGACTGTTTTTT
cdr3_length: 11; j_call: TRBJ2-3; clone_size: .; v_call: TRBV28; d_call: .; cdr3_aa: CASQLLDTQYF; cdr3_nt: TGTGCCTCCCAGTTGCTCGATACGCAGTATTTT
cdr3_length: 17; j_call: TRBJ2-1; clone_size: .; v_call: TRBV7-8; d_call: .; cdr3_aa: CASSPALGTRVYNEQFF; cdr3_nt: TGTGCCAGCAGCCCCGCCCTCGGGACACGTGTATACAATGAGCAGTTCTTC
cdr3_length: 16; j_call: TRBJ1-6; clone_size: .; v_call: TRBV27; d_call: .; cdr3_aa: CASTRLMSSYNSPLHF; cdr3_nt: TGTGCCAGCACCAGACTCATGAGCTCCTATAATTCACCCCTCCACTTT
cdr3_length: 13; j_call: TRBJ2-7; clone_size: .; v_call: TRBV5-1; d_call: TRBD1; cdr3_aa: CASSLDRGYEQYF; cdr3_nt: TGCGCCAGCAGCTTGGACAGGGGTTACGAGCAGTACTTC
cdr3_length: 13; j_call: TRBJ1-1; clone_size: few; v_call: TRBV11-3; d_call: .; cdr3_aa: CASSLGPQREAFF; cdr3_nt: TGTGCCAGCAGCTTAGGACCCCAGAGGGAAGCTTTCTTT
cdr3_length: 14; j_call: TRBJ1-5; clone_size: .; v_call: TRBV19; d_call: .; cdr3_aa: CASMAYRSPQPQHF; cdr3_nt: TGTGCCAGTATGGCCTACAGGTCCCCTCAGCCCCAGCATTTT
cdr3_length: 13; j_call: TRBJ1-6; clone_size: .; v_call: TRBV6-1; d_call: .; cdr3_aa: CASSEGTVVFLHF; cdr3_nt: TGTGCCAGCAGTGAAGGCACAGTGGTCTTCCTCCACTTT
cdr3_length: 13; j_call: TRBJ2-3; clone_size: .; v_call: TRBV7-2; d_call: .; cdr3_aa: CASSGLYTDTQYF; cdr3_nt: TGTGCCAGCAGCGGCCTGTACACAGATACGCAGTATTTT
cdr3_length: 17; j_call: TRBJ2-1; clone_size: .; v_call: TRBV5-1; d_call: TRBD2; cdr3_aa: CASSLIRGGGGGNEQFF; cdr3_nt: TGCGCCAGCAGCTTAATTAGAGGCGGGGGGGGAGGCAATGAGCAGTTCTTC
cdr3_length: 14; j_call: TRBJ2-7; clone_size: .; v_call: TRBV18; d_call: TRBD1; cdr3_aa: CASSPPGQGVEQYF; cdr3_nt: TGTGCCAGCTCACCCCCGGGACAGGGTGTCGAGCAGTACTTC
cdr3_length: 13; j_call: TRBJ2-7; clone_size: once; v_call: TRBV30; d_call: .; cdr3_aa: CAWSVHYSGEQYF; cdr3_nt: TGTGCCTGGAGTGTACATTACTCGGGCGAGCAGTACTTC
cdr3_length: 15; j_call: TRBJ2-2; clone_size: .; v_call: TRBV7-9; d_call: TRBD1; cdr3_aa: CASSYRGRGSGELFF; cdr3_nt: TGTGCCAGCAGCTACAGGGGCCGCGGATCCGGGGAGCTGTTTTTT
cdr3_length: 14; j_call: TRBJ2-5; clone_size: .; v_call: TRBV19; d_call: .; cdr3_aa: CASRSPGVVETQYF; cdr3_nt: TGTGCCAGTAGGAGTCCAGGGGTGGTGGAGACCCAGTACTTC
cdr3_length: 15; j_call: TRBJ2-3; clone_size: .; v_call: TRBV2; d_call: TRBD2; cdr3_aa: CASSGAGGDGDTQYF; cdr3_nt: TGTGCCAGCAGTGGTGCCGGGGGGGACGGGGATACGCAGTATTTT
cdr3_length: 14; j_call: TRBJ1-3; clone_size: .; v_call: TRBV27; d_call: .; cdr3_aa: CASSQTVSGNTIYF; cdr3_nt: TGTGCCAGCAGTCAGACAGTCTCTGGAAACACCATATATTTT
cdr3_length: 14; j_call: TRBJ2-1; clone_size: .; v_call: TRBV5-1; d_call: .; cdr3_aa: CASSLGTHDNEQFF; cdr3_nt: TGCGCCAGCAGCTTGGGGACTCATGACAATGAGCAGTTCTTC
cdr3_length: 17; j_call: TRBJ2-3; clone_size: .; v_call: TRBV5-4; d_call: .; cdr3_aa: CASSLAGGTPGTDTQYF; cdr3_nt: TGTGCCAGCAGCTTGGCGGGCGGGACCCCTGGCACAGATACGCAGTATTTT